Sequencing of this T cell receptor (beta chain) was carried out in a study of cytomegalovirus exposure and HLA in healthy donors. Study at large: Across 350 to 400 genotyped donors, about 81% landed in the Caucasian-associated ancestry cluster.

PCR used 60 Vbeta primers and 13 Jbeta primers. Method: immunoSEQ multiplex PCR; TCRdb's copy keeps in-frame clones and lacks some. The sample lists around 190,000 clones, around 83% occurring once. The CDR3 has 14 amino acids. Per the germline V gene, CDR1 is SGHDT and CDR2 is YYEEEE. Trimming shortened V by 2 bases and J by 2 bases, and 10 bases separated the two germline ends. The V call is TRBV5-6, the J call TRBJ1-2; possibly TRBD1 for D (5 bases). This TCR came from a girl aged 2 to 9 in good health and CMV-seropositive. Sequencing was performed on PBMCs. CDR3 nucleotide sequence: TGTGCCAGCAGCTTACTACAGGAAAACTATGGCTACACCTTC. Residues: CASSLLQENYGYTF.